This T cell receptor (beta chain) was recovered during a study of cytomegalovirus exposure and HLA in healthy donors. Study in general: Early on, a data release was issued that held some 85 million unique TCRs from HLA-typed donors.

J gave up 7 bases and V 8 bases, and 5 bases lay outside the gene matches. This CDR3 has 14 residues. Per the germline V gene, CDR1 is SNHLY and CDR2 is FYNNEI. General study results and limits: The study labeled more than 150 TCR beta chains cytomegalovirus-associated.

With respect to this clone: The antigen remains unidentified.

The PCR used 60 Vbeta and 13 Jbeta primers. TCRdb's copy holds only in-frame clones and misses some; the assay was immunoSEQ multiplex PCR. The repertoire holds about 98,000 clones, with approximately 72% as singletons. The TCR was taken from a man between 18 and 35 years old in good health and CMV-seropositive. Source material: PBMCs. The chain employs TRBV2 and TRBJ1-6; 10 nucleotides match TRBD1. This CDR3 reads CASGRQGANSPLHF. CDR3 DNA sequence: TGTGCCAGCGGAAGACAGGGGGCGAATTCACCCCTCCACTTT.